The clone carrying this TCR beta chain has a count of ten or more. What it binds is not known. V was cut by 3 bases and J by 7 bases, with 12 bases left in between. This CDR3 comprises 13 residues. The sample belongs to a study of CD8 T cells in ankylosing spondylitis. Notes on the study in general: What seemed typical of ankylosing spondylitis blood was a TCR beta motif built from several highly homologous variants. Matched ankylosing spondylitis synovial fluid reportedly contained a significantly enriched population of disease-linked clones.

One entry per CDR3 protein, called by TCRdb with MiXCR from the 5' RACE reads. The data contain about 800,000 distinct CDR3 sequences, about 10% of them seen just once; the ten biggest clones take up approximately 0.46%. The rearrangement joins TRBV12-3 or TRBV12-4 to TRBJ1-2; no clear D gene. What was sequenced was blood, either unsorted or a sorted T cell fraction (not recorded which). This clonotype was sampled from a male donor with ankylosing spondylitis. CDR3 protein: CASSFGQARGYTF. CDR3 bases: TGTGCCAGCAGTTTTGGGCAGGCCCGTGGCTACACCTTC.